Described below is a single TCR beta chain sequence and its context. Each patient went into thyroid surgery without having received any treatment. V dropped 4 bases and J dropped 4; count of bases not matched to a gene: 9. The germline gives CDR1 LGHDT, CDR2 YNNKEL (reference sequence). The CDR3 has 17 amino acids. TCRdb reprocessed the PCR reads using MiXCR. Seen here are approximately 15,000 clones, approximately 29% observed once, and the top ten hold under 30%. This entry is derived from a study of metastatic and nonmetastatic thyroid tumors. This chain joins TRBV3-1 and TRBJ2-5, with 13 bases that match TRBD2. Material for sequencing was tumor tissue. The TCR was taken from a female donor with papillary thyroid cancer or a benign thyroid nodule (not recorded which). Some clones in this sample may be carry-over from other donors' samples. CDR3 residues: CASSLSGTSGIGETQYF. CDR3 nucleotide sequence: TGTGCCAGCAGCCTCAGCGGGACTAGCGGGATCGGAGAGACCCAGTACTTC.